Below, 24 T cell receptor beta chains from the same sample are listed, as sequenced in a study of T cell responses to AZD1222 COVID-19 vaccine. TCRdb's table, derived via immunoSEQ multiplex PCR, lists solely in-frame clones and lacks some. The data contain 50,000 to 65,000 clones, about nine tenths of them seen just once; the ten biggest clones take up under 3.5%. The sample consisted of peripheral blood, taken 28 days after the second AZD1222 dose. The receptors here all came from an adult who received the AZD1222 COVID-19 vaccine.

The J gene is TRBJ2-1, the V gene TRBV27; D is unclear. CDR1 is MNHEY and CDR2 is SMNVEV in the germline V gene (reference sequence). The CDR3 is 15 residues long. V was pared by 3 bases and J by 0 bases, with 9 bases between. CDR3 protein: CASSFPGLSYNEQFF. The CDR3 bases are TGTGCCAGCAGTTTCCCCGGCCTCTCCTACAATGAGCAGTTCTTC.

V and J are TRBV7-6 and TRBJ2-7, with D maybe TRBD2 (7 bases). V lost 5 bases and J lost 5, with 19 bases in between. Germline-derived CDR1 and CDR2 are SGHVS and FNYEAQ. The CDR3 contains 15 residues. The CDR3 loop is CASSPGASGVNEQYF. CDR3 DNA: TGTGCCAGCAGCCCGGGGGCTAGCGGCGTGAACGAGCAGTACTTC.

Here the CDR3 DNA reads TGCAGCGTTAAGAAGCGGGACTACGAGCAGTACTTC. It specifies CSVKKRDYEQYF. The gene calls are TRBV29-1 and TRBJ2-7, with 7 bases lining up with TRBD2. From germline, CDR1 is SQVTM and CDR2 ANQGSEA. J gave up 3 bases and V 5 bases, and 4 bases lay outside the gene matches. The CDR3 length is 12 residues.

The rearrangement links TRBV9 to TRBJ2-3, with D possibly being TRBD1 (6 bases). The V and J ends lost 0 bases and 1 base respectively, with 12 bases between them. This CDR3 has 16 amino acids. Germline CDR1 and CDR2: SGDLS and YYNGEE. CDR3 in DNA: TGTGCCAGCAGCGTAGGGCAGGGGTGGGGCACAGATACGCAGTATTTT. Protein sequence: CASSVGQGWGTDTQYF.

The rearrangement links TRBV19 to TRBJ1-1; TRBD1 is a possible D gene (6 bases). V was shortened by 0 bases and J by 1 base, with 6 bases between the two germline ends. From germline, CDR1 is LNHDA and CDR2 SQIVND (reference sequence). There are 14 residues in the CDR3. The CDR3 nucleotides are TGTGCCAGTAGTATAGAAGGGGGGAACACTGAAGCTTTCTTT. This gives the protein CASSIEGGNTEAFF.

The V call is TRBV29-1, the J call TRBJ1-1, with 11 bases aligning to TRBD1. Unmatched junction bases numbered 11, after V lost 7 bases and J lost 4 bases. CDR1 is SQVTM, CDR2 ANQGSEA, per germline. The CDR3 spans 15 residues. CDR3 coding DNA: TGCAGCGCAACCAGGACAGGGGGCGCGGGCACTGAAGCTTTCTTT. Translating it yields CSATRTGGAGTEAFF.

This clone was observed a few times. The chain combines TRBV11-2 with TRBJ1-2; 12 bases align to TRBD1. The CDR3 extends over 15 amino acids. The V segment lost 5 bases and the J segment 8 bases; nucleotides outside the gene matches: 9. CDR1 is SGHAT and CDR2 is FQNNGV in the germline V gene. The CDR3 loop is CASSHGTGGSRGYTF. CDR3 sequence (DNA): TGTGCCAGCAGCCACGGGACAGGGGGCTCGCGGGGCTACACCTTC.

This rearrangement joins TRBV2 to TRBJ2-1, with 8 bases identical to TRBD2. This CDR3 has 14 residues. The junction had 10 bases not matched to a gene; V was cut back by 8 bases and J by 7 bases. Germline lookup yields CDR1 SNHLY and CDR2 FYNNEI. The CDR3 spells CASASGTRGNEQFF. For the CDR3, the DNA is TGTGCCAGCGCATCCGGGACTAGAGGGAATGAGCAGTTCTTC.

This chain connects TRBV28 to TRBJ2-1; 8 nucleotides align to TRBD2. With V trimmed by 5 bases and J by 4 bases, 7 bases remained unmatched. Germline loops: CDR1 MDHEN, CDR2 SYDVKM. The CDR3 contains 15 residues. CDR3 loop: CASSNELAVYNEQFF. The CDR3 DNA follows: TGTGCCAGCAGTAACGAACTAGCGGTTTACAATGAGCAGTTCTTC.

The chain joins TRBV7-3 to TRBJ2-1, with a possible D match to TRBD1 (6 bases). Between the trimmed V and J ends, which lost 4 bases and 0 bases, there was a span of 10 bases. Germline V gene lookup returns CDR1 SGHTA and CDR2 FQGTGA. The CDR3 sequence is 15 residues long. The CDR3 here is CASSSDSGSYNEQFF. CDR3 DNA sequence: TGTGCCAGCAGCTCGGACAGCGGCTCCTACAATGAGCAGTTCTTC.

The chain uses TRBV10-3 and TRBJ2-1; 9 nucleotides line up with TRBD1. The germline gives CDR1 ENHRY, CDR2 SYGVKD. The CDR3 covers 16 residues. The V gene end was trimmed by 2 bases and the J gene end by 6 bases; junction bases not matched to a gene: 8. CDR3 bases: TGTGCCATCAGTGAGCCGGGACAGGGCTTATCCAATGAGCAGTTCTTC. Translating it yields CAISEPGQGLSNEQFF.

V and J are TRBV5-1 and TRBJ1-1; 10 nucleotides align to TRBD1. Germline lookup yields CDR1 SGHRS and CDR2 YFSETQ. Trimming at V came to 0 bases and at J to 5 bases, leaving 4 bases not matched to a gene. The length of the CDR3 is 15 residues. CDR3 sequence (DNA): TGCGCCAGCAGCTTGGGGGGACAGGGGAAAACTGAAGCTTTCTTT. Encoded protein: CASSLGGQGKTEAFF.

The chain couples TRBV24-1 to TRBJ2-1, with D tentatively TRBD1 or TRBD2 (5 bases each). This CDR3 is 16 amino acids long. Germline values: CDR1 KGHDR, CDR2 SFDVKD. The V and J ends lost 10 bases and 4 bases respectively, with 22 bases between them. The CDR3 region is CATMARGAGFYNEQFF. In nucleotides, the CDR3 is TGTGCCACTATGGCACGAGGGGCTGGGTTTTACAATGAGCAGTTCTTC.

J is TRBJ1-1 and V is TRBV5-1; D is ambiguous. Trimming removed 4 bases from V and 0 bases from J, with 7 bases in between. The CDR3 totals 13 residues. Germline V CDR1 and CDR2: SGHRS, YFSETQ. The CDR3 sequence is CASSTKLNTEAFF. CDR3 in DNA: TGCGCCAGCAGCACCAAGTTGAACACTGAAGCTTTCTTT.

J is TRBJ2-5 and V is TRBV6-6; 14 bases map to TRBD2. CDR3 length: 15 residues. V dropped 7 bases and J dropped 4; count of bases not matched to a gene: 5. The germline CDR1 and CDR2 sequences are MNHNY and SVGAGI (reference sequence). CDR3 sequence reads: CASTRGLAGGETQYF. DNA of the CDR3: TGTGCCAGCACCCGAGGACTAGCGGGGGGAGAGACCCAGTACTTC.

The J gene is TRBJ1-5, the V gene TRBV5-5; D gene unclear. V was clipped by 0 bases and J by 0 bases, with 4 bases between them. Germline V lookup: CDR1 SGHKS, CDR2 YYEKEE (reference sequence). CDR3 length: 14 amino acids. The CDR3 spells CASSLGHSNQPQHF. The CDR3 DNA reads as TGTGCCAGCAGCTTGGGACATAGCAATCAGCCCCAGCATTTT.

V usage is TRBV6-1 and J usage is TRBJ1-1; possible D gene TRBD1, 6 bases. Trimming stripped 6 bases from V and 6 bases from J, with 14 bases between. CDR1 and CDR2 from the germline V gene are MNHNS and SASEGT. The CDR3 covers 13 residues. The CDR3 DNA is TGTGCCAGCAGAACTCACAGGGACGCTGAAGCTTTCTTT. Amino acids: CASRTHRDAEAFF.

This clone appeared a single time. The V and J genes are TRBV28 and TRBJ1-2, with D perhaps TRBD1 (5 bases). The germline gives CDR1 MDHEN, CDR2 SYDVKM. Trimming removed 2 bases from V and 5 bases from J, with 12 bases in between. The CDR3 runs to 14 residues. The CDR3 bases are TGTGCCAGCAGTTTAGGGGGAAGAAGATATGGCTACACCTTC. It is translated as CASSLGGRRYGYTF.

This clone showed up just once. This chain links TRBV24-1 with TRBJ1-2, with D perhaps TRBD1 (5 bases). This CDR3 contains 14 residues. CDR1 is KGHDR and CDR2 is SFDVKD in the germline V gene. V lost 7 bases to trimming and J lost 7 bases, with 18 bases between them. The CDR3 nucleotides read TGTGCCACCAGAAGCCAGGGAATGATCGGTGGCTACACCTTC. The encoded protein is CATRSQGMIGGYTF.

The gene calls are TRBV6-6 and TRBJ1-4; 10 bases line up with TRBD1. The germline V gene encodes CDR1 MNHNY and CDR2 SVGAGI (reference sequence). This CDR3 has 16 amino acids. The trim removed 7 bases at V and 3 bases at J, leaving 8 bases unmatched. CDR3 amino acids: CASTRDRGLSNEKLFF. Here the CDR3 DNA reads TGTGCCAGCACCAGAGACAGGGGGCTGTCTAATGAAAAACTGTTTTTT.

In its sample, this clone was seen once. The chain couples TRBV20-1 to TRBJ2-1; D might be TRBD2 (6 bases). The V gene's germline CDR1 is DFQATT and CDR2 SNEGSKA (reference sequence). This CDR3 has 11 amino acids. V lost 6 bases to trimming and J lost 10 bases, with 13 bases between them. In DNA form, the CDR3 reads TGCAGTGCAAGCCTCCTAGCGGAGCAGTTCTTC. This codes for CSASLLAEQFF.

This chain joins TRBV5-4 and TRBJ2-3; 8 nucleotides line up with TRBD2. Losses at the gene ends were 2 bases for V and 0 bases for J; bases not matched to a gene: 5. Germline V CDR1 and CDR2: SGHNT, YYREEE (reference sequence). There are 16 residues in the CDR3. The DNA of the CDR3 is TGTGCCAGCAGCTTCGGCCCTAGCGGGAGCACAGATACGCAGTATTTT. Translating it yields CASSFGPSGSTDTQYF.

The chain's CDR3 is CASRGTSLNNEQFF. The CDR3 region has the DNA TGCGCCAGCAGGGGGACTAGCCTAAACAATGAGCAGTTCTTC. The chain is built from TRBV10-2 and TRBJ2-1, with 9 bases aligning to TRBD2. The CDR3 sequence is 14 residues long. V lost 6 bases to trimming and J lost 5 bases; unmatched junction nucleotides: 5. CDR1 WSHSY and CDR2 SAAADI come from the germline V gene.

J is TRBJ1-3 and V is TRBV18, with 7 bases fitting TRBD1. The trim removed 2 bases at V and 0 bases at J, leaving 10 bases unmatched. This CDR3 is built from 18 residues. Germline V gene data show CDR1 as KGHSH and CDR2 as LQKENI. CDR3 residues: CASSPVSRTGLSGNTIYF. The CDR3, as DNA: TGTGCCAGCTCACCAGTTTCAAGGACAGGCCTCTCTGGAAACACCATATATTTT. Using reference TRBV18 and TRBJ1-3 for the parts outside the CDR3, the full variable domain is NAGVMQNPRHLVRRRGQEARLRCSPMKGHSHVYWYRQLPEEGLKFMVYLQKENIIDESGMPKERFSAEFPKEGPSILRIQQVVRGDSAAYFCASSPVSRTGLSGNTIYFGEGSWLTVV.